Below, 24 T cell receptor beta chains from the same sample are listed, as sequenced in a study of blood T cell repertoires in COVID-19. Some clones are missing from TCRdb's copy, which holds only in-frame ones; the method was immunoSEQ multiplex PCR. The sample has about 110,000 clones; less than 85% are singletons. Material for sequencing was peripheral blood. All receptors come from a man in his sixties or seventies with active or convalescent COVID-19.

The rearrangement links TRBV7-9 to TRBJ1-6; the D gene is possibly TRBD1 (6 bases). The CDR3 has 13 residues. The germline V and J ends were trimmed by 5 bases and 10 bases, with 12 bases remaining between them. Germline values: CDR1 SEHNR, CDR2 FQNEAQ (reference sequence). CDR3 DNA sequence: TGTGCCAGCAGCCCACAGGGAATCTCACCCCTCCACTTT. Translated, it gives CASSPQGISPLHF.

The gene calls are TRBV18 and TRBJ1-1; D is undetermined. From germline, CDR1 is KGHSH and CDR2 LQKENI. V lost 4 bases and J lost 3, with 12 bases in between. CDR3 size: 14 residues. CDR3 sequence: CASSLVVGDTEAFF. The CDR3, as DNA: TGTGCCAGCTCACTTGTGGTCGGGGACACTGAAGCTTTCTTT.

The rearrangement uses TRBV5-1 and TRBJ1-1; unclear D gene. The CDR3 extends over 14 amino acids. V was clipped by 4 bases and J by 1 base, with 11 bases between them. CDR1 is SGHRS and CDR2 is YFSETQ in the germline V gene. Here the CDR3 reads CASSAGYRNTEAFF. The CDR3 region has the DNA TGCGCCAGCAGCGCGGGTTATAGGAACACTGAAGCTTTCTTT.

Notes on this clone: Distinct nucleotide sequences in the sample also encode this CDR3. The chain couples TRBV5-1 to TRBJ2-6, with a weak D call TRBD1 (5 bases). V lost 3 bases and J lost 0, with 7 bases in between. CDR1 and CDR2 (germline): SGHRS, YFSETQ. The CDR3 sequence is 15 residues long. CDR3 residues: CASSYDSSGANVLTF. CDR3 bases: TGCGCCAGCAGCTATGACAGCTCTGGGGCCAACGTCCTGACTTTC.

The chain uses TRBV5-1 and TRBJ2-7; 9 positions agree with TRBD2. Trimming took 0 bases from V and 1 from J; bases not matched to a gene: 5. Germline assignment: CDR1 SGHRS and CDR2 YFSETQ. This CDR3 region has 16 residues. CDR3 nucleotides: TGCGCCAGCAGCTTGGCTGGGCGGGAGGGTTCCTACGAGCAGTACTTC. It specifies CASSLAGREGSYEQYF.

The chain carries TRBV14 and TRBJ1-6, with D maybe TRBD1 (5 bases). Germline V gives CDR1 SGHDN, CDR2 FVKESK. There are 15 residues in the CDR3. The V end lost 2 bases, the J end lost 6 bases, and 11 bases lay between the germline ends. The CDR3 loop is CASSQFLGLNSPLHF. CDR3 nucleotides: TGTGCCAGCAGCCAATTTCTGGGACTTAATTCACCCCTCCACTTT.

The V and J genes are TRBV11-2 and TRBJ1-4, with D unclear. CDR3 length equals 16 residues. V shed 2 bases and J shed 2 bases, with 12 bases lying between them. The germline gives CDR1 SGHAT, CDR2 FQNNGV. The CDR3 loop is CASSLIGRATNEKLFF. In DNA form, the CDR3 reads TGTGCCAGCAGCTTAATCGGTCGCGCTACTAATGAAAAACTGTTTTTT.

This chain links TRBV6-1 with TRBJ1-6, with 9 bases lining up with TRBD1. The CDR3 extends over 15 amino acids. Trimming cost V 0 bases and J 10 bases; bases outside gene matches: 4. Germline CDR1 is MNHNS and CDR2 is SASEGT. For the CDR3, the DNA is TGTGCCAGCAGTGAAGCCCGGACAGGGGTCTCACCCCTCCACTTT. Amino acid sequence: CASSEARTGVSPLHF.

The chain couples TRBV3-1 (or the pseudogene TRBV3-2) to TRBJ2-5; 7 bases map to TRBD1. The V gene's germline CDR1 is LGHDT and CDR2 YNNKEL (reference sequence). The CDR3 consists of 15 residues. V was clipped by 4 bases and J by 2 bases; unmatched bases: 7. The DNA of the CDR3 is TGTGCCAGCAGCCCGTCCGACAGGGTACAAGAGACCCAGTACTTC. This gives the protein CASSPSDRVQETQYF.

This clone was detected a few times. The gene calls are TRBV28 and TRBJ2-7, with D maybe TRBD2 (6 bases). Trimming took 2 bases from V and 8 from J, leaving 10 bases between them. Germline assignment: CDR1 MDHEN and CDR2 SYDVKM. The CDR3 length is 12 residues. CDR3 residues: CASSLTGEQQYF. DNA for the CDR3: TGTGCCAGCAGTTTAACGGGGGAACAGCAGTACTTC.

V is TRBV11-2 and J is TRBJ2-7; 8 nucleotides align to TRBD2. The CDR3 loop spans 15 amino acids. Germline lookup yields CDR1 SGHAT and CDR2 FQNNGV. V lost 2 bases and J lost 9; bases outside the gene matches: 12. The CDR3 loop is CASSLYSGRVDAQYF. The CDR3 bases are TGTGCCAGCAGCTTATACAGCGGGAGAGTGGACGCGCAGTACTTC.

CDR3 protein: CASSTGVKATGELFF. CDR3 nucleotides: TGTGCCAGTAGTACCGGGGTAAAGGCCACCGGGGAGCTGTTTTTT. This chain links TRBV19 with TRBJ2-2, with D perhaps matching TRBD2 (5 bases). This CDR3 comprises 15 residues. Looked up from germline, CDR1 is LNHDA and CDR2 is SQIVND (reference sequence). V dropped 4 bases and J dropped 4 bases, with 13 bases sitting between them. The full variable domain, rest sourced from reference TRBV19 and TRBJ2-2, is DGGITQSPKYLFRKEGQNVTLSCEQNLNHDAMYWYRQDPGQGLRLIYYSQIVNDFQKGDIAEGYSVSREKKESFPLTVTSAQKNPTAFYLCASSTGVKATGELFFGEGSRLTVL.

This chain connects TRBV25-1 to TRBJ2-7, with TRBD1 identical over 8 bases. V trimming: 3 bases; J trimming: 4 bases; junction bases outside the gene matches: 5. There are 14 residues in the CDR3. The V gene's germline CDR1 is MGHDK and CDR2 SYGVNS. The CDR3 coding sequence is TGTGCCAGCAGTGATCAGGGGGCAAGATACGAGCAGTACTTC. The encoded protein is CASSDQGARYEQYF.

The table lists this clone with a few counts. The chain combines TRBV6-5 with TRBJ1-2; a possible D gene is TRBD1 (5 bases). Germline V lookup: CDR1 MNHEY, CDR2 SVGAGI. This CDR3 has 14 residues. V gave up 4 bases and J gave up 3 bases, with 12 bases separating them. CDR3 DNA sequence: TGTGCCAGCAGTTTACAACAGGAGTACTATGGCTACACCTTC. It encodes CASSLQQEYYGYTF.

The CDR3, as DNA: TGTGCCTGGAGCGCCCCAGCGGGGACCCAGTACTTC. Protein product: CAWSAPAGTQYF. The chain uses TRBV30 and TRBJ2-5; weak D call: TRBD2 (6 bases). The CDR3 contains 12 residues. Germline V lookup: CDR1 GTSNPN, CDR2 SVGIG (reference sequence). V was trimmed by 3 bases and J by 7 bases, leaving 12 bases between them. The full variable domain, rest sourced from reference TRBV30 and TRBJ2-5, is SQTIHQWPATLVQPVGSPLSLECTVEGTSNPNLYWYRQAAGRGLQLLFYSVGIGQISSEVPQNLSASRPQDRQFILSSKKLLLSDSGFYLCAWSAPAGTQYFGPGTRLLVL.

This chain links TRBV29-1 with TRBJ1-2, with unresolved D. Per germline, CDR1 SQVTM and CDR2 ANQGSEA. The CDR3 length is 12 residues. The V gene lost 4 bases and the J gene lost 4 bases, with 10 bases spanning the gap. The CDR3 region has the DNA TGCAGCGTTGTTGAGGGCTTCTATGGCTACACCTTC. It translates to CSVVEGFYGYTF.

The chain is built from TRBV5-1 and TRBJ1-3; D is unresolved. The CDR3 loop spans 18 amino acids. Germline V CDR1 and CDR2: SGHRS, YFSETQ. The V end was cut by 0 bases, the J end by 0 bases, with 16 bases between. The CDR3 protein is CASSLGTPLTNSGNTIYF. In nucleotides, the CDR3 is TGCGCCAGCAGCTTGGGGACTCCTCTAACGAACTCTGGAAACACCATATATTTT.

The V and J genes are TRBV28 and TRBJ2-7; 7 bases map to TRBD2. Germline loops: CDR1 MDHEN, CDR2 SYDVKM. This CDR3 comprises 15 residues. The V gene end was trimmed by 6 bases and the J gene end by 2 bases; junction bases not matched to a gene: 10. The CDR3 nucleotides are TGTGCCAGCAGAGGTTCTGGCGGGAGAACCTACGAGCAGTACTTC. Protein: CASRGSGGRTYEQYF. The whole variable domain, remainder taken from reference TRBV28 and TRBJ2-7, is DVKVTQSSRYLVKRTGEKVFLECVQDMDHENMFWYRQDPGLGLRLIYFSYDVKMKEKGDIPEGYSVSREKKERFSLILESASTNQTSMYLCASRGSGGRTYEQYFGPGTRLTVT.

This sequence joins TRBV24-1 and TRBJ2-1; 10 bases are a match to TRBD2. The CDR3 extends over 17 amino acids. J gave up 3 bases and V 3 bases, and 7 bases lay outside the gene matches. Germline V gives CDR1 KGHDR, CDR2 SFDVKD. The CDR3 loop is CATSDPPSGRGYNEQFF. The DNA for the CDR3 is TGTGCCACCAGTGATCCTCCTAGCGGGAGAGGCTACAATGAGCAGTTCTTC.

This clone has only one observation. V usage is TRBV28 and J usage is TRBJ1-4, with 10 bases identical to TRBD1. The CDR3 runs 14 residues. Trimming cost V 2 bases and J 7 bases; bases outside gene matches: 1. Germline V gene data show CDR1 as MDHEN and CDR2 as SYDVKM. As DNA, the CDR3 is TGTGCCAGCAGTTTACGGACAGGGGGTGAAAAACTGTTTTTT. Protein: CASSLRTGGEKLFF.

The chain has TRBV3-1 (or the pseudogene TRBV3-2) and TRBJ2-1; possibly TRBD2 for D (6 bases). Per the germline V gene, CDR1 is LGHDT and CDR2 is YNNKEL (reference sequence). This CDR3 spans 17 amino acids. V shed 3 bases and J shed 7 bases, with 22 bases lying between them. In nucleotides, the CDR3 is TGTGCCAGCAGCCAGGTATGGCGGGACCTATTGATGAATGAGCAGTTCTTC. Protein product: CASSQVWRDLLMNEQFF.

J is TRBJ1-6 and V is TRBV7-9; no reliable D call. The CDR3 has 13 amino acids. From germline, CDR1 is SEHNR and CDR2 FQNEAQ (reference sequence). The ends were cut back, 1 base at V and 7 bases at J, with 5 bases in the middle. CDR3 residues: CASSLEANSPLHF. The DNA for the CDR3 is TGTGCCAGCAGCTTAGAAGCGAATTCACCCCTCCACTTT.

As to this clone: Additional DNA sequences in this sample encode the identical CDR3. This rearrangement joins TRBV18 to TRBJ1-1; the D is unclear. V dropped 6 bases and J dropped 2 bases, with 10 bases sitting between them. Per germline, CDR1 KGHSH and CDR2 LQKENI. This CDR3 is 13 amino acids long. CDR3 protein: CASSPTVNTEAFF. CDR3 nucleotide sequence: TGTGCCAGCTCGCCAACAGTTAACACTGAAGCTTTCTTT. Looking up the rest from reference TRBV18 and TRBJ1-1 gives the full variable domain: NAGVMQNPRHLVRRRGQEARLRCSPMKGHSHVYWYRQLPEEGLKFMVYLQKENIIDESGMPKERFSAEFPKEGPSILRIQQVVRGDSAAYFCASSPTVNTEAFFGQGTRLTVV.

This chain joins TRBV4-2 and TRBJ2-7; TRBD2 matches 10 bases. Germline-derived CDR1 and CDR2 are LGHNA and YNFKEQ. The CDR3 runs to 15 residues. After removal of 1 base from V and 7 bases from J, the junction contained 7 bases not matched to a gene. The CDR3 nucleotides read TGTGCCAGCAGCCAAGTGAGCGGGGGGGCGAGAGAGCAGTACTTC. This sequence encodes CASSQVSGGAREQYF.